This T cell receptor (beta chain) was identified in a study of a mutant IDH1 vaccine in newly diagnosed glioma. Whole-study context: Patients received vaccination from 4-6 weeks after radiotherapy alone, or with temozolomide cycles. Treated patients, averaging 40.4 years, were 62.5% male and about 40% female.

The CDR3 consists of 14 residues. From germline, CDR1 is GTSNPN and CDR2 SVGIG (reference sequence). Trimming removed 4 bases at V and 10 bases at J, with 20 bases between. Profiling relied on immunoSEQ multiplex PCR, and the TCRdb table lists in-frame clones only, not all of them. Counted here are 25,000 to 35,000 clones, around 90% occurring once; the ten biggest clones make up around 21%. The time point was: week 11, during vaccination. Every vaccination contained 300 ug of the mutant IDH1 20-mer peptide and was paired with topical imiquimod. Donors had new IDH1-mutant astrocytomas of WHO grade 3 or 4 (ATRX-lost). This clone has just one count. Its specificity is not known.

The receptor was derived from a man between 18 and 35 years old with glioma. The chain joins TRBV30 to TRBJ2-1; D may correspond to TRBD1 or TRBD2 (5 bases each). This specimen was PBMCs, taken from a glioma patient whose treatment included an IDH1 peptide vaccine. DNA for the CDR3: TGTGCCTGGACCTACACTAGTCGTCAGGGCGAGCAGTTCTTC. Amino acid sequence: CAWTYTSRQGEQFF.